This T cell receptor (beta chain) comes out of a study of blood T cell repertoires in COVID-19. Whole-study context: Whether acute or convalescent, the COVID-19 samples came from the United States, Italy and Spain. In each case, the material was cDNA or gDNA derived from T cells, B-cell-depleted T cells, or PBMCs.

In the original workflow: Amplification from reference gene primers served as the basis for estimated nucleated cell counts. The protocol was immunoSEQ multiplex PCR, while the TCRdb copy is restricted to in-frame clones and leaves out a portion. V, J and clone size are taken as reported in that table, and D and trimming were inferred from the DNA itself. The repertoire has roughly 100,000 clones, roughly nine tenths of them found once; the top ten carry approximately 5%. The V gene lost 6 bases and the J gene lost 5 bases, with 16 bases spanning the gap. CDR1 MDHEN and CDR2 SYDVKM come from the germline V gene. This CDR3 has 14 residues.

The sequenced sample consisted of peripheral blood. The chain recombines TRBV28 with TRBJ2-5; tentatively, D is TRBD1 (6 bases). The receptor's source is a human donor in a cohort sampled during active COVID-19. The CDR3 DNA is TGTGCCAGCAGGTCTACAGGGTTCAGGGAGACCCAGTACTTC. It translates to CASRSTGFRETQYF.